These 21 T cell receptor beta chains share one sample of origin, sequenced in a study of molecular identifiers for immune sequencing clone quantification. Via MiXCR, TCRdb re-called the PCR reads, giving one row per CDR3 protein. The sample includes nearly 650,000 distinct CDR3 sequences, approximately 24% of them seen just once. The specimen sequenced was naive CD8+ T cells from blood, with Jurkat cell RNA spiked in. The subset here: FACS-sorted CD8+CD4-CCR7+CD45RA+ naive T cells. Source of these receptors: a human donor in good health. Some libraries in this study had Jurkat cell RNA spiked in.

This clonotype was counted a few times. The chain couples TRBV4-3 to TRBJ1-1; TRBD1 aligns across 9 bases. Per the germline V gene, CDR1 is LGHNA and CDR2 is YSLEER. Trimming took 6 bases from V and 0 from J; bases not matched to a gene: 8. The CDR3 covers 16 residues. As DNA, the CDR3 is TGCGCCAGCAGACACACCGGGACAGGGTTGAACACTGAAGCTTTCTTT. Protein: CASRHTGTGLNTEAFF.

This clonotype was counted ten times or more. The CDR3 protein is CSATFLGEEPYEQYF. CDR3 DNA: TGCAGTGCTACATTCTTGGGGGAGGAGCCCTACGAGCAGTACTTC. The chain employs TRBV20-1 and TRBJ2-7, with D tentatively TRBD2 (6 bases). V was pared by 4 bases and J by 2 bases, with 18 bases between. Germline CDR1 is DFQATT and CDR2 is SNEGSKA (reference sequence). The CDR3 consists of 15 residues.

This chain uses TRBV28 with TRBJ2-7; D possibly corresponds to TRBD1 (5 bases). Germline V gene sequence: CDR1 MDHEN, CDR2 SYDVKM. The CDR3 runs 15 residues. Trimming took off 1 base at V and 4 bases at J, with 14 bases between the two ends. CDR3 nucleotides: TGTGCCAGCAGTTTATATAGGCAGGGTGCATACGAGCAGTACTTC. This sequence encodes CASSLYRQGAYEQYF. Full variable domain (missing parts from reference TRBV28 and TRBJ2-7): DVKVTQSSRYLVKRTGEKVFLECVQDMDHENMFWYRQDPGLGLRLIYFSYDVKMKEKGDIPEGYSVSREKKERFSLILESASTNQTSMYLCASSLYRQGAYEQYFGPGTRLTVT.

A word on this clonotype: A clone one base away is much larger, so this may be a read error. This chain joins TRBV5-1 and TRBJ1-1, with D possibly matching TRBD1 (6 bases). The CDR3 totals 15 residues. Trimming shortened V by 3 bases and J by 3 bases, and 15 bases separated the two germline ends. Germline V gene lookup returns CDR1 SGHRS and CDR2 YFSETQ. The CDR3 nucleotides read TGCGCCAGCAGCTCGGCAGGGGTTCCGGACACTGAAGCTTTCTTT. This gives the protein CASSSAGVPDTEAFF.

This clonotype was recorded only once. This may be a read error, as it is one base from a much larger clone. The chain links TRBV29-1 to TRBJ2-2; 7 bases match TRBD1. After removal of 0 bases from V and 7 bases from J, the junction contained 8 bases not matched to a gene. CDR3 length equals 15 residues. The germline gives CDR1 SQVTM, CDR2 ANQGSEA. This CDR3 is CSVEDHPGGDGELFF. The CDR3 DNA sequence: TGCAGCGTTGAAGACCATCCAGGGGGTGACGGGGAGCTGTTTTTT.

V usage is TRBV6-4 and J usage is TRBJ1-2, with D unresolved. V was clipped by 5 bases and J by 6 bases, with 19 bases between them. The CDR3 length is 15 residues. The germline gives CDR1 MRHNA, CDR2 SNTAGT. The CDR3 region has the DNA TGTGCCAGCAGTCCAAGGCCGGGAACCAACCATGGCTACACCTTC. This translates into CASSPRPGTNHGYTF.

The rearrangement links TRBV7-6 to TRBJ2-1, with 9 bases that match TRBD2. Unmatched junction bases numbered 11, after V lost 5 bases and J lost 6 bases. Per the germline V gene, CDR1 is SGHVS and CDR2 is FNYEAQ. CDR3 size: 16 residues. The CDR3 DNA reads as TGTGCCAGCAGCCCCGGGGCGGGGGGGTGGGCCAATGAGCAGTTCTTC. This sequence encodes CASSPGAGGWANEQFF.

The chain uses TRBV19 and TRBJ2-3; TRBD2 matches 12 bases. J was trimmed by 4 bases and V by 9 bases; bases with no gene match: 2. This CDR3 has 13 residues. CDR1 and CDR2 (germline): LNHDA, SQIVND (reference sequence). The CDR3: CASRLAGADTQYF. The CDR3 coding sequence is TGTGCCAGCCGACTAGCGGGGGCAGATACGCAGTATTTT.

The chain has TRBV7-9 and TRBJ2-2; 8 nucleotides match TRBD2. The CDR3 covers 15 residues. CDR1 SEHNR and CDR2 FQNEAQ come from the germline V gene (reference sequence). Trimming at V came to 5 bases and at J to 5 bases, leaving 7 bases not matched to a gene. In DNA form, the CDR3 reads TGTGCCAGCAGCCTACCGACTAGCGAGACCGGGGAGCTGTTTTTT. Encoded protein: CASSLPTSETGELFF.

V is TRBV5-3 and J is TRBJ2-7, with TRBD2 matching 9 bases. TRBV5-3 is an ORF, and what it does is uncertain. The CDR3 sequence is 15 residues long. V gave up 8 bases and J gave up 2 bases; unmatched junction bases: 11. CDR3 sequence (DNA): TGTGCCAGCAGCCCTGTCGGCGGGGGGGCCTACGAGCAGTACTTC. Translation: CASSPVGGGAYEQYF.

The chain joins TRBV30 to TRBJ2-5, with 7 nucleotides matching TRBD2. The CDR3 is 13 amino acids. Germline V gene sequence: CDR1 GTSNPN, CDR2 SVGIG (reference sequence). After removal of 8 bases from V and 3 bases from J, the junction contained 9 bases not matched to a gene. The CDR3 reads CAGRWAGEETQYF. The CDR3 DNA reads TGTGCCGGCCGGTGGGCGGGAGAAGAGACCCAGTACTTC.

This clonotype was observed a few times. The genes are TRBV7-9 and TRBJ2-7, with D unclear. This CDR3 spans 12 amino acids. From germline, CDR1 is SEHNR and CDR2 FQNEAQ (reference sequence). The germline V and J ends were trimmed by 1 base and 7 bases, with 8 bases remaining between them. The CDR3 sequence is CASSLDPMEQYF. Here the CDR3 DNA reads TGTGCCAGCAGCTTAGACCCTATGGAGCAGTACTTC.

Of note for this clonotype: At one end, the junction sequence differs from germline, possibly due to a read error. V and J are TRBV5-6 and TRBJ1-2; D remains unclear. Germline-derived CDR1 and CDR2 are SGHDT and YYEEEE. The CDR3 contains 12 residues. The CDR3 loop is CASRLRSGGYTF. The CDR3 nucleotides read TGTGCCAGCCGCTTGAGGTCAGGCGGCTACACCTTC.

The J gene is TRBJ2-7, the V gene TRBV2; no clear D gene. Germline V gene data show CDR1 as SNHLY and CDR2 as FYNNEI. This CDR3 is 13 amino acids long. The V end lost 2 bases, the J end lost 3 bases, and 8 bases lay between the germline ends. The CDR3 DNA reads TGTGCCAGCAGTGAATCTAGGAACTACGAGCAGTACTTC. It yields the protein CASSESRNYEQYF.

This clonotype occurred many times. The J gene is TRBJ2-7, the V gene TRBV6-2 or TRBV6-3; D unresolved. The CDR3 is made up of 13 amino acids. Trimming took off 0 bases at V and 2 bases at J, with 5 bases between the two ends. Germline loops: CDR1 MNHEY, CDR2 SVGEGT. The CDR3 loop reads CASSYSGPYEQYF. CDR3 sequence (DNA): TGTGCCAGCAGTTACTCCGGGCCCTACGAGCAGTACTTC.

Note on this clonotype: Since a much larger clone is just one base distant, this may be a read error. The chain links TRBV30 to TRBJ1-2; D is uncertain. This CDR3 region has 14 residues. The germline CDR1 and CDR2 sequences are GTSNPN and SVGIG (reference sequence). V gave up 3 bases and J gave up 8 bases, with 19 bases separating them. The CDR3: CAWRDGLGGLGYTF. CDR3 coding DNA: TGTGCCTGGAGGGATGGGCTCGGAGGTCTGGGCTACACCTTC.

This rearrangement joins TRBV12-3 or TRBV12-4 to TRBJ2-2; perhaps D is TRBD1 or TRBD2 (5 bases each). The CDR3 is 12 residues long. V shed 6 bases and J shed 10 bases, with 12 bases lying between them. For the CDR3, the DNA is TGTGCCAGCAGCCTGGGACCTCCGGAGCTGTTTTTT. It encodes CASSLGPPELFF.

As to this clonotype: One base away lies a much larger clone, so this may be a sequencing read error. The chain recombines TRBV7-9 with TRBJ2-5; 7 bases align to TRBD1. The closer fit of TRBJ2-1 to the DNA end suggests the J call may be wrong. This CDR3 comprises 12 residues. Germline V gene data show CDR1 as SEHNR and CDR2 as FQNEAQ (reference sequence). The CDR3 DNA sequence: TGTGCCAGCATCGGACAGGAAGAGACCCAGTTCTTC. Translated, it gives CASIGQEETQFF.

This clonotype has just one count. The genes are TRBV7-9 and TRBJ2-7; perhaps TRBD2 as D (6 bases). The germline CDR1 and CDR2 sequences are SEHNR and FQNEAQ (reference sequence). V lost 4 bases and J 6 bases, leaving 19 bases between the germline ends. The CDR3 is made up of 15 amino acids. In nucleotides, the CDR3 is TGTGCCAGCAGCTCCCGCCCGGGACTCGCGGGCGAGCAGTACTTC. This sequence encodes CASSSRPGLAGEQYF.

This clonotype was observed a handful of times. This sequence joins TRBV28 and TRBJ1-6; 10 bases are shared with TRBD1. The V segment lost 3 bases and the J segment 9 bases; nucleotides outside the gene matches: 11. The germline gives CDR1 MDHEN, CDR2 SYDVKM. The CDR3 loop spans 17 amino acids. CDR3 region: CASSFRGGQGVFSPLHF. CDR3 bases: TGTGCCAGCAGTTTCCGAGGAGGACAGGGGGTTTTTTCACCCCTCCACTTT. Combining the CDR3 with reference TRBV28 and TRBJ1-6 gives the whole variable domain DVKVTQSSRYLVKRTGEKVFLECVQDMDHENMFWYRQDPGLGLRLIYFSYDVKMKEKGDIPEGYSVSREKKERFSLILESASTNQTSMYLCASSFRGGQGVFSPLHFGNGTRLTVT.

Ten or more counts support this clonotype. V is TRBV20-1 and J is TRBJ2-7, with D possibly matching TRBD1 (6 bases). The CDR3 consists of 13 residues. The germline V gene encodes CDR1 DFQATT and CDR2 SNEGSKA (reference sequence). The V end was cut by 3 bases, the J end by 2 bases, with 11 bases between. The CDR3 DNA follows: TGCAGTGCTAGGAACAGGGATGCCTACGAGCAGTACTTC. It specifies CSARNRDAYEQYF.